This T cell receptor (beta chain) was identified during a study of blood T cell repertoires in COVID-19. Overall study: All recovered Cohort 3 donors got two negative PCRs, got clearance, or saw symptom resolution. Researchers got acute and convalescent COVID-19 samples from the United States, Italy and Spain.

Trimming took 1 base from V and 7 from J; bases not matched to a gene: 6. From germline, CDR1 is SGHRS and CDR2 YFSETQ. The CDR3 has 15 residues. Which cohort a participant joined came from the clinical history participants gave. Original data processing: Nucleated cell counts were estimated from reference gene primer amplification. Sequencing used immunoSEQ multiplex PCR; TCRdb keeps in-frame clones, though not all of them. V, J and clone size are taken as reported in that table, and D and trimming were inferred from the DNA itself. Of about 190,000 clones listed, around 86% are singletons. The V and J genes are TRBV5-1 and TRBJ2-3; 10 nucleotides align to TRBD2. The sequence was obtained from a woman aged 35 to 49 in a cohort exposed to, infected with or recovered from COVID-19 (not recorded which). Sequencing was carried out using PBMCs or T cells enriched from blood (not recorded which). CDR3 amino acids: CASSLTSGEHYTQYF. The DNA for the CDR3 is TGCGCCAGCAGCTTGACTAGCGGGGAACACTATACGCAGTATTTT.